The 22 T cell receptor beta chains given below trace back to one sample, sequenced in a study of patients and donors after allogeneic stem cell transplantation. TCRdb passed the RT-PCR reads through MiXCR, listing each CDR3 protein once. Of about 960,000 distinct CDR3 sequences listed, under 20% are singletons. The sequenced sample was blood, either unsorted or a sorted T cell fraction (not recorded which). The receptor source for this set is a human donor who was either an allogeneic HSCT recipient or a stem cell or donor lymphocyte infusion donor (not recorded which). It is not recorded whose cells these are; they may come from a transplant donor.

The rearrangement uses TRBV4-1 and TRBJ1-3, with D perhaps matching TRBD1 (5 bases). Germline loops: CDR1 MGHRA, CDR2 YSYEKL. The CDR3 contains 15 residues. V shed 0 bases and J shed 2 bases, with 8 bases lying between them. The CDR3 is CASSQETGPGNTIYF. The CDR3 DNA reads TGCGCCAGCAGCCAAGAAACGGGGCCTGGAAACACCATATATTTT.

The rearrangement links TRBV6-5 to TRBJ1-2, with D hard to call. Germline V gives CDR1 MNHEY, CDR2 SVGAGI. CDR3 length equals 15 residues. Trimming pared 5 bases from V and 2 bases from J, leaving 15 bases between. The CDR3 region has the DNA TGTGCCAGCAGTAACTTAAACGCCCGAAACTATGGCTACACCTTC. Protein product: CASSNLNARNYGYTF.

The count of this clonotype is one. This chain uses TRBV11-2 with TRBJ2-5, with 7 positions matching TRBD1. Germline CDR1 SGHAT, CDR2 FQNNGV. The V gene end was trimmed by 8 bases and the J gene end by 5 bases; junction bases not matched to a gene: 11. The CDR3 has 14 residues. The CDR3 nucleotides are TGTGCCAGCCGAACCTCAGGGGGTCGGGAGACCCAGTACTTC. Amino acid sequence: CASRTSGGRETQYF.

The chain uses TRBV5-1 and TRBJ2-1, with 8 bases fitting TRBD2. Per germline, CDR1 SGHRS and CDR2 YFSETQ. V trimming: 9 bases; J trimming: 9 bases; junction bases outside the gene matches: 5. The CDR3 loop spans 11 amino acids. CDR3 sequence reads: CATSGGLEQFF. DNA for the CDR3: TGCGCCACCTCGGGAGGGCTTGAGCAGTTCTTC.

In its sample, this clonotype was seen a few times. The chain recombines TRBV6-5 with TRBJ2-3, with 9 positions matching TRBD1. Germline V gene data show CDR1 as MNHEY and CDR2 as SVGAGI. The J segment lost 1 base and the V segment lost 2 bases, leaving 4 bases of the junction unmatched. CDR3 size: 16 residues. DNA for the CDR3: TGTGCCAGCAGTTACACAGGGGGCGCCGGCACAGATACGCAGTATTTT. It is translated as CASSYTGGAGTDTQYF.

This clonotype was seen only a few times. For the CDR3, the DNA is TGCAGTGCTGGGGGGGTCCCCTACAATGAGCAGTTCTTC. As protein: CSAGGVPYNEQFF. The genes are TRBV20-1 and TRBJ2-1; TRBD2 matches at 7 bases. Germline CDR1 reads DFQATT; CDR2 reads SNEGSKA (reference sequence). With V trimmed by 5 bases and J by 2 bases, 3 bases remained unmatched. CDR3 size: 13 residues.

This clonotype has ten or more counts. This rearrangement joins TRBV10-3 to TRBJ2-7, with 7 bases lining up with TRBD1. Germline V gene lookup returns CDR1 ENHRY and CDR2 SYGVKD. The V gene end was trimmed by 10 bases and the J gene end by 1 base; junction bases not matched to a gene: 7. The CDR3 is made up of 13 amino acids. The CDR3 nucleotides read TGTGCCACCAGACCGGGACAGTCCTACGAGCAGTACTTC. This gives the protein CATRPGQSYEQYF.

This clonotype turned up a few times. The chain couples TRBV14 to TRBJ2-1; TRBD2 matches 10 bases. The J segment lost 0 bases and the V segment lost 3 bases, leaving 5 bases of the junction unmatched. The CDR3 has 17 residues. Germline CDR1 SGHDN, CDR2 FVKESK. Written as DNA, the CDR3 is TGTGCCAGCAGCCAGGGACGACTAGCGGGCTCCTACAATGAGCAGTTCTTC. Amino acids: CASSQGRLAGSYNEQFF.

This clonotype was picked up a small number of times. No DNA is shown, since the ends of the CDR3 on it are uncertain; the CDR3 is the one TCRdb lists. The chain has TRBV5-1 and TRBJ2-2. The length of the CDR3 is 15 amino acids, counting both ends. Germline CDR1 and CDR2: SGHRS and YFSETQ. The CDR3: CASSPESFGAGELFF.

The rearrangement joins TRBV6-5 to TRBJ2-3, with D perhaps matching TRBD2 (6 bases). The CDR3 is 18 amino acids. CDR1 is MNHEY, CDR2 SVGAGI, per germline. Between the trimmed V and J ends, which lost 0 bases and 0 bases, there was a span of 16 bases. For the CDR3, the DNA is TGTGCCAGCAGTTACTCGGTTGTAGGGAGGACTAGCACAGATACGCAGTATTTT. Translating gives CASSYSVVGRTSTDTQYF.

This clonotype was found a few times. This sequence joins TRBV20-1 and TRBJ2-7, with TRBD1 as a possible D gene (6 bases). The CDR3 is made up of 13 amino acids. V was clipped by 3 bases and J by 4 bases, with 13 bases between them. The V gene's germline CDR1 is DFQATT and CDR2 SNEGSKA (reference sequence). The CDR3 is CSARRQGQYEQYF. The CDR3 nucleotides read TGCAGTGCTAGGAGGCAGGGGCAGTACGAGCAGTACTTC.

A few counts support this clonotype. The CDR3 DNA sequence: TGTGCCACTAGGGGTGACAGGACCTACGAGCAGTACTTC. Its translation is CATRGDRTYEQYF. V usage is TRBV19 and J usage is TRBJ2-7; tentative D call: TRBD1 (6 bases). CDR1 is LNHDA, CDR2 SQIVND, per germline (reference sequence). The CDR3 runs 13 residues. V was trimmed by 10 bases and J by 2 bases, leaving 15 bases between them.

This clonotype was observed many times. The J gene is TRBJ1-1, the V gene TRBV10-3, with 7 bases that match TRBD1. Germline lookup yields CDR1 ENHRY and CDR2 SYGVKD. The CDR3 consists of 15 residues. V lost 4 bases, J lost 0 bases, and 5 bases stayed unmatched. CDR3 sequence (DNA): TGTGCCATCAGTGGGGGACAGACCATGAACACTGAAGCTTTCTTT. It specifies CAISGGQTMNTEAFF.

This chain uses TRBV12-3 or TRBV12-4 with TRBJ1-3, with 12 nucleotides matching TRBD1. Trimming cost V 5 bases and J 4 bases; bases outside gene matches: 3. The CDR3 loop spans 15 amino acids. As DNA, the CDR3 is TGTGCCAGCAGTCGGGACAGGGGGCAAGGAAACACCATATATTTT. Translated: CASSRDRGQGNTIYF.

This rearrangement joins TRBV5-5 to TRBJ1-3; no reliable D call. Looked up from germline, CDR1 is SGHKS and CDR2 is YYEKEE (reference sequence). With 0 bases removed from V and 0 bases from J, the gap between germline ends came to 13 bases. The CDR3 length is 17 residues. The CDR3 nucleotides read TGTGCCAGCAGCTTGGCCAGTACCTCTAGCTCTGGAAACACCATATATTTT. It codes for CASSLASTSSSGNTIYF. The full variable domain, rest sourced from reference TRBV5-5 and TRBJ1-3, is DAGVTQSPTHLIKTRGQQVTLRCSPISGHKSVSWYQQVLGQGPQFIFQYYEKEERGRGNFPDRFSARQFPNYSSELNVNALLLGDSALYLCASSLASTSSSGNTIYFGEGSWLTVV.

The gene calls are TRBV14 and TRBJ2-7; 7 nucleotides line up with TRBD1. V shed 4 bases and J 1 base; nucleotides not matched to a gene: 10. The CDR3 extends over 16 amino acids. Germline lookup yields CDR1 SGHDN and CDR2 FVKESK. The CDR3 region has the DNA TGTGCCAGCAGCCCCACCGGGACAGCTTATTCCTACGAGCAGTACTTC. Translation gives CASSPTGTAYSYEQYF.

This clonotype has more than one count but fewer than ten. The chain joins TRBV19 to TRBJ2-5; maybe TRBD2 (6 bases). V shed 4 bases and J shed 5 bases, with 17 bases lying between them. Germline CDR1 LNHDA, CDR2 SQIVND (reference sequence). This CDR3 is 15 amino acids long. The CDR3 sequence: CASSTSGGKEETQYF. CDR3 in DNA: TGTGCCAGTAGTACATCCGGGGGAAAGGAGGAGACCCAGTACTTC.

This clonotype appeared a few times. This sequence joins TRBV6-1 and TRBJ1-2; D gene unclear. Per the germline V gene, CDR1 is MNHNS and CDR2 is SASEGT. V lost 0 bases and J lost 6, with 11 bases in between. The CDR3 totals 14 residues. CDR3 bases: TGTGCCAGCAGTGAAGCTTTCGGATTTCATGGCTACACCTTC. Protein sequence: CASSEAFGFHGYTF.

In its sample, this clonotype was seen a few times. The chain links TRBV15 to TRBJ2-1, with 10 bases lining up with TRBD2. The germline V gene has CDR1 LNHNV and CDR2 YYDKDF (reference sequence). This CDR3 comprises 14 residues. Trimming removed 2 bases from V and 9 bases from J; junction bases left unmatched: 4. In DNA form, the CDR3 reads TGTGCCACCAGCAGACTAGCGGGAGTCAGTGAGCAGTTCTTC. Protein sequence: CATSRLAGVSEQFF. Full variable domain (outside the CDR3, taken from reference TRBV15 and TRBJ2-1): DAMVIQNPRYQVTQFGKPVTLSCSQTLNHNVMYWYQQKSSQAPKLLFHYYDKDFNNEADTPDNFQSRRPNTSFCFLDIRSPGLGDTAMYLCATSRLAGVSEQFFGPGTRLTVL.

This clonotype has only a few counts. The chain uses TRBV7-2 and TRBJ2-3; 9 nucleotides align to TRBD2. CDR3 length: 15 residues. After removal of 2 bases from V and 7 bases from J, the junction contained 7 bases not matched to a gene. CDR1 and CDR2 (germline): SGHTA, FQGNSA. Written as DNA, the CDR3 is TGTGCCAGCAGCTTAATATCGCGGGGGGGATATACGCAGTATTTT. Its translation: CASSLISRGGYTQYF.

This clonotype occurred a few times. The chain uses TRBV20-1 and TRBJ1-5; no firm D call. This CDR3 is built from 12 residues. Germline-derived CDR1 and CDR2 are DFQATT and SNEGSKA (reference sequence). Trimming pared 2 bases from V and 6 bases from J, leaving 8 bases between. The CDR3 bases are TGCAGTGCTAGATCAAAGACTCAGCCCCAGCATTTT. Its protein is CSARSKTQPQHF.

V and J are TRBV24-1 and TRBJ2-1; D possibly uses TRBD1 or TRBD2 (5 bases each). V was pared by 9 bases and J by 5 bases, with 16 bases between. CDR3 length equals 14 residues. Germline V CDR1 and CDR2: KGHDR, SFDVKD. CDR3 loop: CATGDSGANNEQFF. Written as DNA, the CDR3 is TGTGCCACCGGAGATTCCGGGGCCAACAATGAGCAGTTCTTC.